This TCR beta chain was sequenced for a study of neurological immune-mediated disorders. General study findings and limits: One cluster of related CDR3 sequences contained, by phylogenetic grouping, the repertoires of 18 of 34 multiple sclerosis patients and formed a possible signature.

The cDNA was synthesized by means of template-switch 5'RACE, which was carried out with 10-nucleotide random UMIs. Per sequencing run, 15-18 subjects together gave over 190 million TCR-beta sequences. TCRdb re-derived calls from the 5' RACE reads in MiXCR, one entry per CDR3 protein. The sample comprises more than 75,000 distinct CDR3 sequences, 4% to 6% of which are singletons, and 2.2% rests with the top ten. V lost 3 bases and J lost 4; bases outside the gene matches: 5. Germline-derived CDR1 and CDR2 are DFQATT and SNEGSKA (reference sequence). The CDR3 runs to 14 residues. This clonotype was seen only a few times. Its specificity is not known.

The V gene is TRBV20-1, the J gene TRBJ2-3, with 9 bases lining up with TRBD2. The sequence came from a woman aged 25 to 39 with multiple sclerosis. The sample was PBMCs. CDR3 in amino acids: CSARGTSPADTQYF. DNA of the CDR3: TGCAGTGCTAGGGGGACTAGCCCCGCAGATACGCAGTATTTT.